These T cell receptor beta chains were read from a single sample in a study of OX40 agonist ivuxolimab in advanced cancers. Only in-frame clones appear in the TCRdb table, and some are missing; sequencing was by immunoSEQ multiplex PCR. The sample yields around 20,000 clones, just under 75% seen once. The sample here was CD4+ or CD8+ T cells sorted from blood, taken in a trial of the OX40 agonist ivuxolimab. Receptors were obtained from an adult with an advanced solid tumor such as melanoma, head and neck, liver or kidney cancer. CDR3s include the opening cysteine and the closing phenylalanine or tryptophan. Each record gives: clone size, V gene, CDR3 length, D gene, J gene, CDR3 DNA, CDR3 protein. The D gene is left open where the match is weak. Some rows have no size entry. The others give once, few or many, or a class for an expanded clone.

clone_size: once
v_call: TRBV6-5
cdr3_length: 14
d_call: NA
j_call: TRBJ1-5
cdr3_nt: TGTGCCAGCAGTGACCCGGGAATTAATCAGCCCCAGCATTTT
cdr3_aa: CASSDPGINQPQHF

clone_size: once
v_call: TRBV19
cdr3_length: 14
d_call: NA
j_call: TRBJ2-7
cdr3_nt: TGTGCCAGTAGTATTGGGGGGTTGACCTACGAGCAGTACTTC
cdr3_aa: CASSIGGLTYEQYF

clone_size: NA
v_call: TRBV11-2
cdr3_length: 17
d_call: NA
j_call: TRBJ2-7
cdr3_nt: TGTGCCAGCAGCTTAGGGGTGTCCCAGACTGGCTCCTACGAGCAATACTTC
cdr3_aa: CASSLGVSQTGSYEQYF

clone_size: NA
v_call: TRBV6-5
cdr3_length: 15
d_call: NA
j_call: TRBJ2-7
cdr3_nt: TGTGCCAGCAGAGGTTTGGGGCACTACTCCTACGAGCAGTACTTC
cdr3_aa: CASRGLGHYSYEQYF

clone_size: NA
v_call: TRBV2
cdr3_length: 14
d_call: NA
j_call: TRBJ2-1
cdr3_nt: TGTGCCAGCAGTGAAGCGGCGCTCCACAATGAGCAGTTCTTC
cdr3_aa: CASSEAALHNEQFF

clone_size: few
v_call: TRBV7-8
cdr3_length: 12
d_call: TRBD1
j_call: TRBJ1-1
cdr3_nt: TGTGCCAGCAGCTTCGACAGGGATGAAGCTTTCTTT
cdr3_aa: CASSFDRDEAFF

clone_size: once
v_call: TRBV27
cdr3_length: 15
d_call: NA
j_call: TRBJ1-2
cdr3_nt: TGTGCCAGCAGTACCCGGTTGGAGGGGCGAAGTGGCTACACCTTC
cdr3_aa: CASSTRLEGRSGYTF

clone_size: few
v_call: TRBV19
cdr3_length: 12
d_call: NA
j_call: TRBJ1-2
cdr3_nt: TGTGCCAGTAGTATGGGAGGCTATGGCTACACCTTC
cdr3_aa: CASSMGGYGYTF

clone_size: NA
v_call: TRBV5-4
cdr3_length: 15
d_call: TRBD2
j_call: TRBJ2-7
cdr3_nt: TGTGCCAGCAGCTATAGAGCGGGAGGGGACTACGAGCAGTACTTC
cdr3_aa: CASSYRAGGDYEQYF

clone_size: NA
v_call: TRBV28
cdr3_length: 21
d_call: NA
j_call: TRBJ2-6
cdr3_nt: TGTGCCAGCCGCTGGAACTATCACCTCGAACACGGGTTATCTGGGGCCAACGTCCTGACTTTC
cdr3_aa: CASRWNYHLEHGLSGANVLTF

clone_size: NA
v_call: TRBV10-2
cdr3_length: 13
d_call: TRBD1
j_call: TRBJ2-1
cdr3_nt: TGCGCCAGCACCAGGGACAGCTACAATGAGCAGTTCTTC
cdr3_aa: CASTRDSYNEQFF

clone_size: few
v_call: TRBV28
cdr3_length: 19
d_call: NA
j_call: TRBJ2-1
cdr3_nt: TGTGCCAGCAGTTTTTCGGCAGCCTCCCTGGCTCCTAATTACAATGAGCAGTTCTTC
cdr3_aa: CASSFSAASLAPNYNEQFF

clone_size: NA
v_call: TRBV5-1
cdr3_length: 14
d_call: NA
j_call: TRBJ2-7
cdr3_nt: TGCGCCAGCAGCTTGGCAGGGAGCACCTACGAGCAGTACTTC
cdr3_aa: CASSLAGSTYEQYF

clone_size: NA
v_call: TRBV7-3
cdr3_length: 17
d_call: TRBD2
j_call: TRBJ2-5
cdr3_nt: TGTGCCAGCAGCTCAGGACTAGCGGGAGAGGCGGGAGAGACCCAGTACTTC
cdr3_aa: CASSSGLAGEAGETQYF

clone_size: NA
v_call: TRBV7-6
cdr3_length: 16
d_call: TRBD2
j_call: TRBJ2-2
cdr3_nt: TGTGCCAGCAGCTTCGGACTAGCGGGGCCTACCGGGGAGCTGTTTTTT
cdr3_aa: CASSFGLAGPTGELFF

clone_size: NA
v_call: TRBV29-1
cdr3_length: 11
d_call: NA
j_call: TRBJ1-1
cdr3_nt: TGCAGCGTTGAGGCGAACACTGAAGCTTTCTTT
cdr3_aa: CSVEANTEAFF

clone_size: NA
v_call: TRBV29-1
cdr3_length: 15
d_call: NA
j_call: TRBJ2-7
cdr3_nt: TGCAGCGTTGAAGGTGTAAACAGGGGAGGGTACGAGCAGTACTTC
cdr3_aa: CSVEGVNRGGYEQYF

clone_size: NA
v_call: TRBV7-9
cdr3_length: 18
d_call: TRBD1
j_call: TRBJ2-7
cdr3_nt: TGTGCCAGCAGCTTACCGCAAACCCAACAGGGGGCATCCTACGAGCAGTACTTC
cdr3_aa: CASSLPQTQQGASYEQYF

clone_size: NA
v_call: TRBV5-4
cdr3_length: 14
d_call: TRBD1
j_call: TRBJ1-2
cdr3_nt: TGTGCCAGCAGCTTGGCAGGGGGCTATAAGGGCTACACCTTC
cdr3_aa: CASSLAGGYKGYTF

clone_size: few
v_call: TRBV13
cdr3_length: 13
d_call: NA
j_call: TRBJ2-3
cdr3_nt: TGTGCCAGCAGCTCCCAGTTCGCAGATACGCAGTATTTT
cdr3_aa: CASSSQFADTQYF

clone_size: NA
v_call: TRBV7-9
cdr3_length: 13
d_call: NA
j_call: TRBJ1-2
cdr3_nt: TGTGCCAGCAGTAAGGACCCCTCCTATGGCTACACCTTC
cdr3_aa: CASSKDPSYGYTF

clone_size: NA
v_call: TRBV9
cdr3_length: 17
d_call: NA
j_call: TRBJ1-6
cdr3_nt: TGTGCCAGCAGCGGGACAGATTTAAGCTCCTATAATTCACCCCTCCACTTT
cdr3_aa: CASSGTDLSSYNSPLHF

clone_size: NA
v_call: TRBV14
cdr3_length: 12
d_call: TRBD2
j_call: TRBJ2-3
cdr3_nt: TGTGCCAGCAGCCAGACTAGCGGGGTTGTGTATTTT
cdr3_aa: CASSQTSGVVYF

clone_size: NA
v_call: TRBV5-6
cdr3_length: 13
d_call: NA
j_call: TRBJ2-5
cdr3_nt: TGTGCCAGCAACCCGGGGCCCAAAGAGACCCAGTACTTC
cdr3_aa: CASNPGPKETQYF

clone_size: few
v_call: TRBV11-2
cdr3_length: 15
d_call: NA
j_call: TRBJ1-5
cdr3_nt: TGTGCCAGCAGCTTAGGGTGGGATAGCAATCAGCCCCAGCATTTT
cdr3_aa: CASSLGWDSNQPQHF

clone_size: NA
v_call: TRBV9
cdr3_length: 16
d_call: NA
j_call: TRBJ1-6
cdr3_nt: TGTGCCAGCAGCGTAGGGGGGTCCCCTGATAATTCACCCCTCCACTTT
cdr3_aa: CASSVGGSPDNSPLHF

clone_size: NA
v_call: TRBV15
cdr3_length: 15
d_call: NA
j_call: TRBJ1-2
cdr3_nt: TGTGCCACCAGCAGGGAAGGGTTTACGAACTATGGCTACACCTTC
cdr3_aa: CATSREGFTNYGYTF

clone_size: NA
v_call: TRBV2
cdr3_length: 14
d_call: TRBD2
j_call: TRBJ2-3
cdr3_nt: TGTGCCAGCAGCGAAGCGGGAGCTATAGATACGCAGTATTTT
cdr3_aa: CASSEAGAIDTQYF

clone_size: once
v_call: TRBV27
cdr3_length: 16
d_call: NA
j_call: TRBJ1-5
cdr3_nt: TGTGCCAGCTACCCGATGGGACCGATTAGCAATCAGCCCCAGCATTTT
cdr3_aa: CASYPMGPISNQPQHF

clone_size: NA
v_call: TRBV5-6
cdr3_length: 14
d_call: TRBD2
j_call: TRBJ2-1
cdr3_nt: TGTGCCAGCAGCGGCGGGCGGGAGGTCAATGAGCAGTTCTTC
cdr3_aa: CASSGGREVNEQFF

clone_size: once
v_call: TRBV19
cdr3_length: 17
d_call: TRBD2
j_call: TRBJ2-3
cdr3_nt: TGTGCCAGTAGTCGGTGGAGCGGGAGAACGAAAGCAGATACGCAGTATTTT
cdr3_aa: CASSRWSGRTKADTQYF

clone_size: NA
v_call: TRBV7-9
cdr3_length: 14
d_call: NA
j_call: TRBJ1-1
cdr3_nt: TGTGCCAGCAGCCCCCGACAGGCATACACTGAAGCTTTCTTT
cdr3_aa: CASSPRQAYTEAFF

clone_size: few
v_call: TRBV6-5
cdr3_length: 13
d_call: NA
j_call: TRBJ2-7
cdr3_nt: TGTGCCAGCAGACGGGACTTCCCGTACGAGCAGTACTTC
cdr3_aa: CASRRDFPYEQYF

clone_size: NA
v_call: TRBV9
cdr3_length: 13
d_call: NA
j_call: TRBJ2-3
cdr3_nt: TGTGCCAGCAGCGTAGGTTACACAGATACGCAGTATTTT
cdr3_aa: CASSVGYTDTQYF

clone_size: NA
v_call: TRBV4-3
cdr3_length: 12
d_call: NA
j_call: TRBJ2-7
cdr3_nt: TGCGCCAGCAGCCAAGACGGGTACGAGCAGTACTTC
cdr3_aa: CASSQDGYEQYF

clone_size: NA
v_call: TRBV7-9
cdr3_length: 14
d_call: NA
j_call: TRBJ2-3
cdr3_nt: TGTGCCAGCAGCTCCATCAGGGGCACAGATACGCAGTATTTT
cdr3_aa: CASSSIRGTDTQYF

clone_size: NA
v_call: TRBV28
cdr3_length: 15
d_call: NA
j_call: TRBJ2-2
cdr3_nt: TGTGCCAGCAGTACCCGACACCGGAACACCGGGGAGCTGTTTTTT
cdr3_aa: CASSTRHRNTGELFF

clone_size: NA
v_call: TRBV11-2
cdr3_length: 12
d_call: NA
j_call: TRBJ2-7
cdr3_nt: TGTGCCAGCAGCTTCCAGCTCGGGGAGCAGTACTTC
cdr3_aa: CASSFQLGEQYF

clone_size: once
v_call: TRBV5-1
cdr3_length: 18
d_call: NA
j_call: TRBJ1-2
cdr3_nt: TGCGCCAGCAGCTTGGGAGGCAACCCGGCTGCTGAGGGGACTGGCTACACCTTC
cdr3_aa: CASSLGGNPAAEGTGYTF

clone_size: NA
v_call: TRBV28
cdr3_length: 15
d_call: NA
j_call: TRBJ2-5
cdr3_nt: TGTGCCAGCAGTGCCGCCCTCGGCGGAGGGTGGGAGCAGTACTTC
cdr3_aa: CASSAALGGGWEQYF

clone_size: NA
v_call: TRBV6-6
cdr3_length: 16
d_call: TRBD1
j_call: TRBJ2-5
cdr3_nt: TGTGCCAGCAGTTACTCGGGGGACAGTAGTCAAGAGACCCAGTACTTC
cdr3_aa: CASSYSGDSSQETQYF

clone_size: NA
v_call: TRBV5-6
cdr3_length: 14
d_call: NA
j_call: TRBJ2-1
cdr3_nt: TGTGCCAGCAGCTTGGGCAGCTCCTACAATGAGCAGTTCTTC
cdr3_aa: CASSLGSSYNEQFF

clone_size: NA
v_call: TRBV19
cdr3_length: 14
d_call: NA
j_call: TRBJ1-1
cdr3_nt: TGTGCCAGTAGTAAACAGGTGGGTGGCACTGAAGCTTTCTTT
cdr3_aa: CASSKQVGGTEAFF

clone_size: NA
v_call: TRBV18
cdr3_length: 14
d_call: TRBD1
j_call: TRBJ2-3
cdr3_nt: TGTGCCAGCTCACCTGGGACAGTCACAGATACGCAGTATTTT
cdr3_aa: CASSPGTVTDTQYF

clone_size: NA
v_call: TRBV29-1
cdr3_length: 14
d_call: TRBD2
j_call: TRBJ2-1
cdr3_nt: TGCAGCGCCCTAGCGGGGGCCACGAGGAATGAGCAGTTCTTC
cdr3_aa: CSALAGATRNEQFF

clone_size: NA
v_call: TRBV18
cdr3_length: 13
d_call: NA
j_call: TRBJ1-5
cdr3_nt: TGTGCCAGCTCGTCCGGCGGATATCAGCCCCAGCATTTT
cdr3_aa: CASSSGGYQPQHF

clone_size: NA
v_call: TRBV4-1
cdr3_length: 13
d_call: NA
j_call: TRBJ2-1
cdr3_nt: TGCGCCAGCAGCCTAGGGGCGAACAATGAGCAGTTCTTC
cdr3_aa: CASSLGANNEQFF

clone_size: NA
v_call: TRBV2
cdr3_length: 14
d_call: TRBD1
j_call: TRBJ1-1
cdr3_nt: TGTGCCAGCAGCGCAGGACAGGGGCTCACTGAAGCTTTCTTT
cdr3_aa: CASSAGQGLTEAFF

clone_size: NA
v_call: TRBV27
cdr3_length: 14
d_call: NA
j_call: TRBJ1-1
cdr3_nt: TGTGCCAGCAGTTTATTGTCTTTAGGCACTGAAGCTTTCTTT
cdr3_aa: CASSLLSLGTEAFF

clone_size: NA
v_call: TRBV16
cdr3_length: 12
d_call: NA
j_call: TRBJ2-3
cdr3_nt: TGTGCCAGCAGCCAATCCACAGATACGCAGTATTTT
cdr3_aa: CASSQSTDTQYF

clone_size: once
v_call: TRBV2
cdr3_length: 17
d_call: TRBD1
j_call: TRBJ2-5
cdr3_nt: TGTGCCAGCAATAACCGGGACAGGGGGCTATTGGGAGAGACCCAGTACTTC
cdr3_aa: CASNNRDRGLLGETQYF

clone_size: medium-sized
v_call: TRBV6-5
cdr3_length: 15
d_call: TRBD2
j_call: TRBJ2-7
cdr3_nt: TGTGCCAGCACGGGGGGGAGGGCCTACTTTTACGAGCAGTACTTC
cdr3_aa: CASTGGRAYFYEQYF

clone_size: NA
v_call: TRBV5-4
cdr3_length: 14
d_call: TRBD1
j_call: TRBJ2-7
cdr3_nt: TGTGCCAGCAGCTTCGCCGGGACAGGGAACGAGCAGTACTTC
cdr3_aa: CASSFAGTGNEQYF